This T cell receptor (beta chain) was found in a study of cytomegalovirus exposure and HLA in healthy donors. Study conclusions and caveats: Roughly even sequencing depth across donors was the assumption behind the presence/absence analyses. Another analysis was done later, and it associated fewer than 20,000 TCR beta sequences with HLA alleles at 0.05 false discovery rate. It was reported in a later analysis that an Asian-associated ancestry cluster showed fewer N-insertions than the 666-donor mean. Most TCR sequences proved rare, with some public TCRs found in many donors.

In this sample, this clone turned up a few times. What it binds is not known. Both 60 Vbeta primers and 13 Jbeta primers went into the PCR. Data came from immunoSEQ multiplex PCR; TCRdb stores just in-frame clones and leaves some out. The table includes 200,000 to 250,000 clones, 60% to 85% detected once. Source material: PBMCs. This TCR was recovered from a man aged 35-49 years in good health and CMV-seronegative.

CDR3 nucleotides: TGTGCCTGGACGATGGGAACGGGGACTGAAGCTTTCTTT. Protein product: CAWTMGTGTEAFF. The V and J genes are TRBV30 and TRBJ1-1; D not resolved. This CDR3 comprises 13 residues. Between the trimmed V and J ends, which lost 4 bases and 5 bases, there was a span of 14 bases. Germline assignment: CDR1 GTSNPN and CDR2 SVGIG (reference sequence). The whole variable domain, remainder taken from reference TRBV30 and TRBJ1-1, is SQTIHQWPATLVQPVGSPLSLECTVEGTSNPNLYWYRQAAGRGLQLLFYSVGIGQISSEVPQNLSASRPQDRQFILSSKKLLLSDSGFYLCAWTMGTGTEAFFGQGTRLTVV.